The rows below give T cell receptor beta chains drawn from one sample of a study of cytomegalovirus exposure and HLA in healthy donors. Some clones are missing from TCRdb's copy, which holds only in-frame ones; the method was immunoSEQ multiplex PCR. Of 110,000 to 150,000 clones in the sample, around three quarters were seen once. Sequenced input: PBMCs. The receptors here all came from a middle-aged woman in good health and CMV-seronegative. Both conserved end residues are part of each CDR3. The D gene is left open where the match is weak. Clone size is not always given. Where it is, it says once, few, many or a class for expanded clones.

>TRBJ2-3|-|TRBV5-1|TRBD2
TGCGCCAGCAGCTTGCCGGGACTAGCGGGGGTCACAGATACGCAGTATTTT
CASSLPGLAGVTDTQYF
>TRBJ2-1|-|TRBV10-2|-
TGCGCCAGCAATAGCCAGGGAACCGATGAGCAGTTCTTC
CASNSQGTDEQFF
>TRBJ1-1|-|TRBV11-3|-
TGTGCCAGCAGCTTAGGGGCAGGGAACACTGAAGCTTTCTTT
CASSLGAGNTEAFF
>TRBJ1-5|-|TRBV18|TRBD1
TGTGCCAGCTCACCAGGAGAGACAGGGCAACCCCAGCATTTT
CASSPGETGQPQHF
>TRBJ1-1|-|TRBV28|TRBD1
TGTGCCAGCAGTCCGCCGGACAGGCTCGACACTGAAGCTTTCTTT
CASSPPDRLDTEAFF
>TRBJ2-1|-|TRBV7-9|TRBD2
TGTGCCAGCAGCTTTACTAGCGGGGGGCTGTATGAGCAGTTCTTC
CASSFTSGGLYEQFF
>TRBJ1-1|-|TRBV2|TRBD1
TGTGCCAACCGACAGGGGATGGACACTGAAGCTTTCTTT
CANRQGMDTEAFF
>TRBJ2-7|-|TRBV6-5|-
TGTGCCAGCAGTTACAGTGGAAGGAGCTACGAGCAGTACTTC
CASSYSGRSYEQYF
>TRBJ2-7|-|TRBV4-1|-
TGCGCCAGCAAGATGACAGGCTCCTACGAGCAGTACTTC
CASKMTGSYEQYF
>TRBJ2-7|-|TRBV28|TRBD1
TGTGCCAGCAGTCGTAGACAGGGGAAAACGACGCAGTACTTC
CASSRRQGKTTQYF
>TRBJ2-3|-|TRBV18|TRBD2
TGTGCCAGCTCACCCCCAGGAGCGGGGTTCGAGGCAGATACGCAGTATTTT
CASSPPGAGFEADTQYF
>TRBJ2-5|-|TRBV18|-
TGTGCCAGCTCACCACCCGGGGAAGAGACCCAGTACTTC
CASSPPGEETQYF
>TRBJ1-1|-|TRBV2|-
TGTGCCAGCAGCAGGGGAAACGCTTTCTTT
CASSRGNAFF
>TRBJ1-3|-|TRBV28|TRBD1
TGTGCCAGCGCCCTAACAGGGGGCTATGGAAACACCATATATTTT
CASALTGGYGNTIYF
>TRBJ1-2|few|TRBV5-4|-
TGTGCCAGCAGCGCGACGGGTGGCTACACCTTC
CASSATGGYTF
>TRBJ1-2|-|TRBV20-1|-
TGCAGTGCTAGCTTATATGGCTACACCTTC
CSASLYGYTF
>TRBJ1-6|-|TRBV28|-
TGTGCCATCCTCCGTCATAATTCACCCCTCCACTTT
CAILRHNSPLHF